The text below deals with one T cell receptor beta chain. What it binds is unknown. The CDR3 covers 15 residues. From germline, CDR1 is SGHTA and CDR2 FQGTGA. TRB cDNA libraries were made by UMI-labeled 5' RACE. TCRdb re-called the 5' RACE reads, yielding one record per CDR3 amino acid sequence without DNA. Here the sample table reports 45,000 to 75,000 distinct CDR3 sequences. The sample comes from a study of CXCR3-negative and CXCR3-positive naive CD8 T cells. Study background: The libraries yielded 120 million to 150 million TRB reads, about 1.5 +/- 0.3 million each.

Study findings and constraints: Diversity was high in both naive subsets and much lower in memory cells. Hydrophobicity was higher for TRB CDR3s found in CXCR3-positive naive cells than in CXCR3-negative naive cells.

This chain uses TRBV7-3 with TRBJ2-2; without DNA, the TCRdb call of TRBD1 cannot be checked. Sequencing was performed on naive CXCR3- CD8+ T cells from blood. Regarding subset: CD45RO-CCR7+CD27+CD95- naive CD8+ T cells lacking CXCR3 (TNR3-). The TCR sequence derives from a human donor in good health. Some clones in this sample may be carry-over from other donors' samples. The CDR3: CASSFSGGRVGELFF. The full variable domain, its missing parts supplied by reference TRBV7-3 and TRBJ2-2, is GAGVSQTPSNKVTEKGKYVELRCDPISGHTALYWYRQSLGQGPEFLIYFQGTGAADDSGLPNDRFFAVRPEGSVSTLKIQRTERGDSAVYLCASSFSGGRVGELFFGEGSRLTVL.